This T cell receptor beta chain was sequenced for a study of OX40 agonist ivuxolimab in advanced cancers. Study-level background: Patients' therapy was ivuxolimab, an antibody that acts as an agonist of OX40 (CD134). Prior therapy, whether anti-PD-1, anti-PD-L1 or anti-CTLA-4, was allowed, and more than 35% had some.

The method was immunoSEQ multiplex PCR; TCRdb's version includes in-frame clones alone and lacks a portion of them. Found here are roughly 77,000 clones, 92% of them singletons; the top ten hold about 0.54%. The V gene's germline CDR1 is SGHDT and CDR2 YYEEEE. CDR3 length: 13 residues. V lost 3 bases and J lost 5, with 12 bases in between. This TCR was recovered from an adult with an advanced solid tumor such as melanoma, head and neck, liver or kidney cancer. The chain links TRBV5-6 to TRBJ2-7; tentative D call: TRBD1 (6 bases). Material: CD4+ or CD8+ T cells sorted from blood, obtained in a trial of the OX40 agonist ivuxolimab. The CDR3: CASSYTGYHEQYF. Here the CDR3 DNA reads TGTGCCAGCAGCTATACAGGGTATCACGAGCAGTACTTC.